This T cell receptor beta chain was retrieved from a study of Graves' ophthalmopathy and Graves' hyperthyroidism. The sample holds many counts of this clonotype. Its target is unknown. For repertoire sequencing, the TCR beta CDR3 regions were amplified from RNA transcripts. HTBI primers served in a first-round RT-PCR, which a second-round multiplex PCR followed. Via MiXCR, TCRdb re-called the multiplex PCR reads, giving one row per CDR3 protein. The sample lists around 400,000 distinct CDR3 sequences, around 17% occurring once. Certain patients, namely those with other autoimmune diseases, uncontrolled infections, pregnancy or lactation, were excluded. Physicians reached a diagnosis by relying on clinical symptoms, serum thyroxine, TRAb, thyroid ultrasound and orbital computed tomography. General observations from the study: Blood also harbored most expanded thyroid clonotypes above 0.001 frequency.

CDR3 size: 19 residues. In germline, CDR1 is MDHEN, CDR2 SYDVKM. J lost 0 bases, V lost 6 bases, and 15 bases had no gene match. The V and J genes are TRBV28 and TRBJ1-5; 9 bases map to TRBD1. This sequence was found in a woman between 18 and 29 years old with Graves' ophthalmopathy. The sample was peripheral blood. The CDR3 sequence: CASSSTGTGFALSNQPQHF. The CDR3 DNA reads TGTGCCAGCAGCTCCACCGGGACAGGGTTTGCCCTTAGCAATCAGCCCCAGCATTTT. The variable domain in full, completed from reference TRBV28 and TRBJ1-5, reads DVKVTQSSRYLVKRTGEKVFLECVQDMDHENMFWYRQDPGLGLRLIYFSYDVKMKEKGDIPEGYSVSREKKERFSLILESASTNQTSMYLCASSSTGTGFALSNQPQHFGDGTRLSIL.